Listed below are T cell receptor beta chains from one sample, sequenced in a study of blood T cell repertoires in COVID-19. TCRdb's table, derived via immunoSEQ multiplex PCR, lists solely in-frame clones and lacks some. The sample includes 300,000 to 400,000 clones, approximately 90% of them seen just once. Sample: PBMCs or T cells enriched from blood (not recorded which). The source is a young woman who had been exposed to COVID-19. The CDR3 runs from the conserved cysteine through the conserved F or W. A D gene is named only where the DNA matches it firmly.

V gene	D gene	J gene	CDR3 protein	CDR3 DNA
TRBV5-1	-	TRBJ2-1	CASSLGSDPAYNEQFF	TGCGCCAGCAGCTTGGGTAGCGACCCAGCCTACAATGAGCAGTTCTTC
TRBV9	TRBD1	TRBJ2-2	CASSVGPKGQLTGELFF	TGTGCCAGCAGCGTAGGTCCAAAGGGACAGCTCACCGGGGAGCTGTTTTTT
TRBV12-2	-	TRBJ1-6	CASRLPDTSTIGALHF	TGTGCAAGTCGCTTACCGGACACATCTACGATTGGGGCCCTCCACTTT
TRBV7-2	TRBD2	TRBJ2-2	CASSHVGIRGGFSGELFF	TGTGCCAGCAGCCATGTTGGGATCCGGGGGGGCTTTAGCGGGGAGCTGTTTTTT
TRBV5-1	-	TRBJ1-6	CASSLYRGEAYNSPLHF	TGCGCCAGCAGCTTGTACCGGGGGGAGGCCTATAATTCACCCCTCCACTTT
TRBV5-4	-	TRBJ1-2	CASSTRGNYGYTF	TGTGCCAGCAGCACCCGGGGGAACTATGGCTACACCTTC
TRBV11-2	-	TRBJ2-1	CASSLSTVNEQFF	TGTGCCAGCAGCCTTAGTACCGTCAATGAGCAGTTCTTC
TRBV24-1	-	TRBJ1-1	CATMDSLNTEAFF	TGTGCCACCATGGACAGTTTGAACACTGAAGCTTTCTTT
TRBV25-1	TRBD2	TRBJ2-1	CASSLSGGYNEQFF	TGTGCCAGCAGCCTTAGCGGGGGCTACAATGAGCAGTTCTTC
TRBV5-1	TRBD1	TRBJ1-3	CASSSGTGGVNTIYF	TGCGCCAGCAGCTCGGGGACAGGGGGCGTTAACACCATATATTTT